These 23 T cell receptor beta chains originate from one sample sequenced in a study of T-cell reconstitution after alpha-beta-depleted transplantation in children (dated by TCRdb to 2016 to 2017). Libraries came from PCR. Sequencing was carried out with an Illumina HiSeq 2500. Molecular barcoding was employed in the preparation of TCR libraries, with unique molecular identifiers being used to normalize TCRbeta repertoire quantification. Clones were called with MiXCR by TCRdb after fastp trimmed the public reads at Q25, and only in-frame beta chains were retained. Every CDR3 protein is listed once, alongside the most common genes and DNA of its rows. This sample lists approximately 980,000 distinct CDR3 sequences; 25% to 35% were detected once. 25% to 35% of the sample belongs to the ten largest clones. This specimen's treatment or condition label, interpreted: allogeneic hematopoietic cell transplantation with graft depleted of TCRalphabeta T cells and CD19 B cells.

Sequences were derived from PBMCs, mostly from graft donor cells, sampled 360 days after TCRalphabeta/CD19-depleted stem cell transplant. The source of these receptors is a boy under two years old who had a stem cell transplant for SCID, so the T cells may come from the graft donor.

This rearrangement joins TRBV7-9 to TRBJ1-2; D not resolved. CDR1 and CDR2 (germline): SEHNR, FQNEAQ (reference sequence). Trimming took off 7 bases at V and 0 bases at J, with 12 bases between the two ends. The CDR3 is 14 amino acids. The CDR3, as DNA: TGTGCCAGCACCTTGGGAATGGCTAACTATGGCTACACCTTC. It specifies CASTLGMANYGYTF. Full variable domain (missing parts from reference TRBV7-9 and TRBJ1-2): DTGVSQNPRHKITKRGQNVTFRCDPISEHNRLYWYRQTLGQGPEFLTYFQNEAQLEKSRLLSDRFSAERPKGSFSTLEIQRTEQGDSAMYLCASTLGMANYGYTFGSGTRLTVV.

This chain uses TRBV2 with TRBJ2-2; D unresolved. Trimming stripped 3 bases from V and 4 bases from J, with 18 bases between. The CDR3 length is 17 residues. CDR1 is SNHLY, CDR2 FYNNEI, per germline. This CDR3 reads CASSERFASSSTGELFF. The CDR3, as DNA: TGTGCCAGCAGTGAGCGGTTCGCATCCTCCTCCACCGGGGAGCTGTTTTTT.

The chain is built from TRBV14 and TRBJ2-1, with D possibly being TRBD2 (6 bases). CDR3 length: 17 residues. Germline V gene data show CDR1 as SGHDN and CDR2 as FVKESK. Trimming left V 1 base short and J 9 bases short, with 22 bases between. In nucleotides, the CDR3 is TGTGCCAGCAGCCAAGGGGAGCTGCTGGCGGGGTCGGCTGAGCAGTTCTTC. Amino acids: CASSQGELLAGSAEQFF.

J is TRBJ1-1 and V is TRBV9; D is unresolved. CDR1 and CDR2 from the germline V gene are SGDLS and YYNGEE. The CDR3 is 14 residues long. V lost 0 bases to trimming and J lost 4 bases, with 10 bases between them. CDR3 DNA: TGTGCCAGCAGCGTAGCGCGGGTGAGCACTGAAGCTTTCTTT. Translating gives CASSVARVSTEAFF.

This clonotype has at least ten counts. The rearrangement links TRBV5-1 to TRBJ2-1; 12 nucleotides align to TRBD2. V lost 2 bases, J lost 2 bases, and 2 bases stayed unmatched. Germline-derived CDR1 and CDR2 are SGHRS and YFSETQ. The CDR3 runs to 16 residues. The CDR3 DNA reads TGCGCCAGCAGCTTAACTAGCGGGGGGACCTACAATGAGCAGTTCTTC. Residues: CASSLTSGGTYNEQFF.

This chain joins TRBV7-2 and TRBJ1-3, with a tentative D call TRBD1 (6 bases). Germline values: CDR1 SGHTA, CDR2 FQGNSA. CDR3 length: 18 residues. V lost 3 bases to trimming and J lost 0 bases, with 18 bases between them. Here the CDR3 DNA reads TGTGCCAGCAGCTTTTACGGTACGGGACACCGCTCTGGAAACACCATATATTTT. This gives the protein CASSFYGTGHRSGNTIYF.

This clonotype was seen a few times. The V and J genes are TRBV5-1 and TRBJ2-3, with D possibly being TRBD2 (6 bases). The germline gives CDR1 SGHRS, CDR2 YFSETQ. This CDR3 region has 14 residues. Trimming cost V 7 bases and J 2 bases, with 14 bases left between them. CDR3 protein: CASGQQRVTDTQYF. The DNA of the CDR3 is TGCGCCAGCGGCCAGCAGCGGGTCACAGATACGCAGTATTTT.

This clonotype was observed a few times. This chain connects TRBV12-3 or TRBV12-4 to TRBJ2-1; D is undetermined. Between the trimmed V and J ends, which lost 5 bases and 5 bases, there was a span of 10 bases. This CDR3 comprises 13 residues. In nucleotides, the CDR3 is TGTGCCAGCAGTCCGACTGGGCACAATGAGCAGTTCTTC. Its protein is CASSPTGHNEQFF.

The rearrangement links TRBV6-2 or TRBV6-3 to TRBJ2-7, with D perhaps being TRBD1 or TRBD2 (6 bases each). Germline CDR1 is MNHEY and CDR2 is SVGEGT. V shed 5 bases and J shed 2 bases, with 16 bases lying between them. This CDR3 has 15 amino acids. For the CDR3, the DNA is TGTGCCAGCAGTGGGGGGAGGACAGCTACCTACGAGCAGTACTTC. It specifies CASSGGRTATYEQYF.

The chain carries TRBV28 and TRBJ2-7; 7 bases are shared with TRBD2. This CDR3 contains 13 residues. V dropped 3 bases and J dropped 9; count of bases not matched to a gene: 8. Germline V gene lookup returns CDR1 MDHEN and CDR2 SYDVKM. The CDR3 DNA follows: TGTGCCAGCAGTTTCCCCCGGGGGGAAGTGCAGTACTTC. It translates to CASSFPRGEVQYF.

This clonotype was seen a few times. The V and J genes are TRBV3-1 and TRBJ1-1; TRBD1 matches 8 bases. Germline trimming cut 4 bases from V and 11 bases from J; bases unmatched to any gene: 18. The germline V gene encodes CDR1 LGHDT and CDR2 YNNKEL (reference sequence). This CDR3 has 16 amino acids. The CDR3 DNA sequence: TGTGCCAGCAGCCCCAAGCGGGACAGGCTCGTTACGGCGGCTTTCTTT. This sequence encodes CASSPKRDRLVTAAFF.

This clonotype was seen more than once but under ten times. The rearrangement uses TRBV20-1 and TRBJ2-2, with 8 bases that match TRBD1. The length of the CDR3 is 14 residues. V lost 3 bases and J lost 7; bases outside the gene matches: 7. CDR1 and CDR2 from the germline V gene are DFQATT and SNEGSKA (reference sequence). The CDR3 DNA reads as TGCAGTGCTAGCCCCAGGGGGCGCGTCGGGGAGCTGTTTTTT. This codes for CSASPRGRVGELFF.

V usage is TRBV5-6 and J usage is TRBJ2-4, with TRBD1 identical over 7 bases. Germline trimming cut 1 base from V and 8 bases from J; bases unmatched to any gene: 12. This CDR3 has 16 amino acids. Germline CDR1 SGHDT, CDR2 YYEEEE. The CDR3 DNA sequence: TGTGCCAGCAGCTTGCTGCTGACAGGGAATTTGGACATTCAGTACTTC. Amino acid sequence: CASSLLLTGNLDIQYF.

This rearrangement joins TRBV7-9 to TRBJ2-5, with 7 bases matching TRBD1. V shed 3 bases, J shed 5 bases, and the junction held 3 bases outside the gene matches. Looked up from germline, CDR1 is SEHNR and CDR2 is FQNEAQ (reference sequence). The CDR3 is 13 amino acids. CDR3 DNA sequence: TGTGCCAGCAGCTTGACAGGGTTTGAGACCCAGTACTTC. Amino acid sequence: CASSLTGFETQYF.

As for this clonotype: A much more abundant neighbour one base away suggests this may be a read error. This chain connects TRBV12-3 or TRBV12-4 to TRBJ2-3; D uncertain. This CDR3 region has 11 residues. Trimming took off 6 bases at V and 3 bases at J, with 4 bases between the two ends. CDR3 loop: CASRWTDTQYF. In nucleotides, the CDR3 is TGTGCCAGCAGGTGGACAGATACGCAGTATTTT.

This clonotype was observed at least ten times. This chain links TRBV5-1 with TRBJ2-2, with 7 bases that match TRBD1. Germline trimming cut 4 bases from V and 4 bases from J; bases unmatched to any gene: 10. This CDR3 region has 16 residues. Germline CDR1 and CDR2: SGHRS and YFSETQ. The CDR3 sequence: CASSHVPDRATGELFF. Here the CDR3 DNA reads TGCGCCAGCAGCCACGTCCCAGACAGGGCCACCGGGGAGCTGTTTTTT.

In its sample, this clonotype was seen once. The rearrangement uses TRBV27 and TRBJ1-6; TRBD1 matches at 7 bases. Germline CDR1 MNHEY, CDR2 SMNVEV (reference sequence). The CDR3 runs 15 residues. With V trimmed by 6 bases and J by 7 bases, 9 bases remained unmatched. The CDR3 sequence is CASSLQGHANSPLHF. DNA for the CDR3: TGTGCCAGCAGCCTACAGGGGCACGCGAATTCACCCCTCCACTTT.

This clonotype was picked up a small number of times. The chain couples TRBV4-3 to TRBJ1-2; D perhaps matches TRBD1 (6 bases). This CDR3 has 15 residues. Germline V gene sequence: CDR1 LGHNA, CDR2 YSLEER. V lost 4 bases to trimming and J lost 3 bases, with 15 bases between them. The CDR3 bases are TGCGCCAGCAGCCTCCGGACAGTCCCAGACTATGGCTACACCTTC. Encoded protein: CASSLRTVPDYGYTF.

The chain has TRBV4-1 and TRBJ2-1; D could derive from TRBD1 or TRBD2 (5 bases each). V lost 0 bases, J lost 0 bases, and 12 bases lay in between. Per germline, CDR1 MGHRA and CDR2 YSYEKL. The CDR3 is made up of 17 amino acids. CDR3: CASSQDEGTSSYNEQFF. The CDR3 nucleotides read TGCGCCAGCAGCCAAGACGAGGGGACCAGCTCCTACAATGAGCAGTTCTTC.

V and J are TRBV7-9 and TRBJ2-1, with D possibly being TRBD1 or TRBD2 (6 bases each). The germline CDR1 and CDR2 sequences are SEHNR and FQNEAQ (reference sequence). Trimming took 2 bases from V and 8 from J, leaving 16 bases between them. This CDR3 has 15 residues. The CDR3 DNA is TGTGCCAGCAGCTTAAGCCAGGGGAGGTGGGATGAGCAGTTCTTC. Translating gives CASSLSQGRWDEQFF. The whole variable domain, remainder taken from reference TRBV7-9 and TRBJ2-1, is DTGVSQNPRHKITKRGQNVTFRCDPISEHNRLYWYRQTLGQGPEFLTYFQNEAQLEKSRLLSDRFSAERPKGSFSTLEIQRTEQGDSAMYLCASSLSQGRWDEQFFGPGTRLTVL.

This clonotype was counted a single time. This chain connects TRBV9 to TRBJ2-7, with D perhaps matching TRBD2 (5 bases). Germline CDR1 and CDR2: SGDLS and YYNGEE. V lost 3 bases to trimming and J lost 6 bases, with 10 bases between them. This CDR3 contains 12 residues. The CDR3 region is CASSGSGSEQYF. In DNA form, the CDR3 reads TGTGCCAGCAGCGGGTCGGGGAGCGAGCAGTACTTC.

In this sample, this clonotype turned up a few times. This chain joins TRBV20-1 and TRBJ2-5; 8 bases map to TRBD1. This CDR3 is 14 amino acids long. Germline V lookup: CDR1 DFQATT, CDR2 SNEGSKA (reference sequence). The V and J ends lost 5 bases and 7 bases, in that order; junction bases with no gene match: 12. The CDR3 nucleotides are TGCAGTGCTGATTTGACAGGGGAGGTCGGGACCCAGTACTTC. It encodes CSADLTGEVGTQYF.

This clonotype occurred once. The genes are TRBV4-1 and TRBJ1-5, with TRBD1 matching over 10 bases. This CDR3 is 16 amino acids long. The junction had 7 bases not matched to a gene; V was cut back by 1 base and J by 7 bases. CDR1 is MGHRA, CDR2 YSYEKL, per germline. CDR3: CASSQGGQGRRQPQHF. DNA of the CDR3: TGCGCCAGCAGCCAAGGGGGACAGGGGCGGCGGCAGCCCCAGCATTTT.